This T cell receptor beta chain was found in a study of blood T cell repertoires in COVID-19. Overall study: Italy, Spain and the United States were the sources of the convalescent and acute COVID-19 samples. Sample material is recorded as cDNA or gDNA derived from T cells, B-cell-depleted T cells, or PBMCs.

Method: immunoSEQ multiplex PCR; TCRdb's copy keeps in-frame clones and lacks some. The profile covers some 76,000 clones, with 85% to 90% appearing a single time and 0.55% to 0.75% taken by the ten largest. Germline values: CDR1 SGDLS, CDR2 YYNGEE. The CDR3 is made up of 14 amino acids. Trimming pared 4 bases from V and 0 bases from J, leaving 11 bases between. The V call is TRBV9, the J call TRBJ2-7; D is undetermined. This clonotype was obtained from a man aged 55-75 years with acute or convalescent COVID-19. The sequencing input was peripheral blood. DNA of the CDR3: TGTGCCAGCAGCCGATCCCCTAGCTCCTACGAGCAGTACTTC. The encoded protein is CASSRSPSSYEQYF.